A selection of T cell receptor beta chains follows, all from one sample in a study of human T cells and chemical hapten exposure. TCRdb passed the RACE reads through MiXCR, listing each CDR3 protein once. The repertoire consists of some 360,000 distinct CDR3 sequences, with 4.5% to 6% occurring once and the leading ten covering 2% to 3%. This specimen consisted of whole blood, obtained in connection with sensitization to the hapten diphenylcyclopropenone (DPC). All receptors come from a woman between 45 and 65 years old with alopecia areata. Some clones in this sample may be carry-over from other donors' samples. Each CDR3 is given with its conserved first and last residue. The D gene is left open where the match is weak. For some rows the clone size is stated as once, few or many, or as a class when expanded; others skip it.

abundance: many; v_gene: TRBV2; d_gene: NA; len: 14; j_gene: TRBJ2-3; CDR3nt: TGTGCCAGCAGTGAATACCGAGGCACAGATACGCAGTATTTT; CDR3aa: CASSEYRGTDTQYF
abundance: few; v_gene: TRBV27; d_gene: NA; len: 14; j_gene: TRBJ2-1; CDR3nt: TGTGCCAGCAGGGCCGGGACACCATACAATGAGCAGTTCTTC; CDR3aa: CASRAGTPYNEQFF
abundance: NA; v_gene: TRBV18; d_gene: TRBD1; len: 15; j_gene: TRBJ1-1; CDR3nt: TGTGCCAGCTCAGGACAGGGTAGGAAGAACACTGAAGCTTTCTTT; CDR3aa: CASSGQGRKNTEAFF
abundance: NA; v_gene: TRBV23-1; d_gene: NA; len: 15; j_gene: TRBJ2-5; CDR3nt: TGCGCCAGCAGTAGCCGAAACCACGGAAGGAAGACCCAGTACTTC; CDR3aa: CASSSRNHGRKTQYF
abundance: many; v_gene: TRBV27; d_gene: NA; len: 15; j_gene: TRBJ1-4; CDR3nt: TGTGCCAGCAGTAGCTTCCGGGACCGTAATGAAAAACTGTTTTTT; CDR3aa: CASSSFRDRNEKLFF
abundance: NA; v_gene: TRBV5-5; d_gene: TRBD1; len: 14; j_gene: TRBJ2-7; CDR3nt: TGTGCCAGCAGCCACTACAGGGGGTCCTACGAGCAGTACTTC; CDR3aa: CASSHYRGSYEQYF
abundance: NA; v_gene: TRBV10-3; d_gene: NA; len: 16; j_gene: TRBJ1-1; CDR3nt: TGTGCCATCAGTGAGTACGGACAGCAAGGGAACACTGAAGCTTTCTTT; CDR3aa: CAISEYGQQGNTEAFF
abundance: many; v_gene: TRBV5-4; d_gene: TRBD1; len: 16; j_gene: TRBJ1-4; CDR3nt: TGTGCCAGCAGCCCGGGACAGGGGATCGGTAATGAAAAACTGTTTTTT; CDR3aa: CASSPGQGIGNEKLFF
abundance: NA; v_gene: TRBV20-1; d_gene: NA; len: 14; j_gene: TRBJ2-3; CDR3nt: TGCAGTGCCCCCCCCGGAAGAGGGTCAGATACGCAGTATTTT; CDR3aa: CSAPPGRGSDTQYF
abundance: many; v_gene: TRBV4-2; d_gene: NA; len: 15; j_gene: TRBJ2-7; CDR3nt: TGTGCCAGCAGCCAAGATCGGCTAGCACCCTACGAGCAGTACTTC; CDR3aa: CASSQDRLAPYEQYF
abundance: few; v_gene: TRBV6-1; d_gene: NA; len: 13; j_gene: TRBJ1-1; CDR3nt: TGTGCCAGCAGTGACAACAGGGCCACTGAAGCTTTCTTT; CDR3aa: CASSDNRATEAFF
abundance: many; v_gene: TRBV20-1; d_gene: NA; len: 11; j_gene: TRBJ2-7; CDR3nt: TGCAGTGCTAGAGATATGGAGGAGCAGTACTTC; CDR3aa: CSARDMEEQYF
abundance: NA; v_gene: TRBV28; d_gene: NA; len: 16; j_gene: TRBJ1-1; CDR3nt: TGTGCCAGCAGTGTCCCCGGGACCCCCGAGAACACTGAAGCTTTCTTT; CDR3aa: CASSVPGTPENTEAFF
abundance: NA; v_gene: TRBV20-1; d_gene: NA; len: 15; j_gene: TRBJ2-3; CDR3nt: TGCAGTGCTCTCGACTACATGACTAGCACAGATACGCAGTATTTT; CDR3aa: CSALDYMTSTDTQYF
abundance: NA; v_gene: TRBV20-1; d_gene: NA; len: 14; j_gene: TRBJ2-7; CDR3nt: TGCAGTGCTAGAGACCCCGGGAAACTATACGAGCAGTACTTC; CDR3aa: CSARDPGKLYEQYF
abundance: few; v_gene: TRBV5-1; d_gene: NA; len: 15; j_gene: TRBJ1-3; CDR3nt: TGCGCCAGCAGCTTGGCCACCGGCTCTGGAAACACCATATATTTT; CDR3aa: CASSLATGSGNTIYF
abundance: many; v_gene: TRBV20-1; d_gene: NA; len: 14; j_gene: TRBJ1-3; CDR3nt: TGCAGTGCTAGAGATCCCAGGGGAGGAAACACCATATATTTT; CDR3aa: CSARDPRGGNTIYF
abundance: NA; v_gene: TRBV10-2; d_gene: NA; len: 16; j_gene: TRBJ2-3; CDR3nt: TGCGCCAGCAGTGAGTCCGTGCGGGGTCGCACAGATACGCAGTATTTT; CDR3aa: CASSESVRGRTDTQYF
abundance: many; v_gene: TRBV12-3/TRBV12-4; d_gene: NA; len: 15; j_gene: TRBJ1-2; CDR3nt: TGTGCCAGCAGTGCACGCCGGGTTCGTAACTATGGCTACACCTTC; CDR3aa: CASSARRVRNYGYTF
abundance: once; v_gene: TRBV7-2; d_gene: NA; len: 15; j_gene: TRBJ1-1; CDR3nt: TGTGCCAGCAGCTTAGCCACGCGGGTTTTCACTGAAGCTTTCTTT; CDR3aa: CASSLATRVFTEAFF
abundance: many; v_gene: TRBV6-2/TRBV6-3; d_gene: TRBD1; len: 16; j_gene: TRBJ2-3; CDR3nt: TGTGCCAGCAACCCATTCAAGGGACAGGGCACAGATACGCAGTATTTT; CDR3aa: CASNPFKGQGTDTQYF
abundance: many; v_gene: TRBV5-1; d_gene: NA; len: 15; j_gene: TRBJ2-3; CDR3nt: TGCGCCAGCAGCTCGGACAGTCCTCGCACAGATACGCAGTATTTT; CDR3aa: CASSSDSPRTDTQYF
abundance: NA; v_gene: TRBV7-2; d_gene: TRBD2; len: 17; j_gene: TRBJ2-7; CDR3nt: TGTGCCAGCAGCGTAAGGACTAGCGGGAGACCCTACTACGAGCAGTACTTC; CDR3aa: CASSVRTSGRPYYEQYF
abundance: NA; v_gene: TRBV12-3/TRBV12-4; d_gene: TRBD1; len: 15; j_gene: TRBJ2-7; CDR3nt: TGTGCCAGCAGCCCCGGACAGGGGACCTCCTACGAGCAGTACTTC; CDR3aa: CASSPGQGTSYEQYF
abundance: few; v_gene: TRBV29-1; d_gene: TRBD2; len: 12; j_gene: TRBJ2-1; CDR3nt: TGCAGCGGCGGGACTAGCTTCAATGAGCAGTTCTTC; CDR3aa: CSGGTSFNEQFF
abundance: NA; v_gene: TRBV6-2/TRBV6-3; d_gene: NA; len: 12; j_gene: TRBJ1-1; CDR3nt: TGTGCCAGCAGTGCGGGGGGTAGTGAAGCTTTCTTT; CDR3aa: CASSAGGSEAFF
abundance: many; v_gene: TRBV4-1; d_gene: NA; len: 15; j_gene: TRBJ2-6; CDR3nt: TGCGCCAGCAGCCAAGAGGGTTACGGGGCCAACGTCCTGACTTTC; CDR3aa: CASSQEGYGANVLTF
abundance: NA; v_gene: TRBV4-1; d_gene: NA; len: 11; j_gene: TRBJ1-1; CDR3nt: TGCGCCAGCAGCCAGGGGTGGCCGGCTTTCTTT; CDR3aa: CASSQGWPAFF
abundance: NA; v_gene: TRBV18; d_gene: NA; len: 14; j_gene: TRBJ1-1; CDR3nt: TGTGCCAGCTCACCGGACCGTGGGTGGGGAGAAGCTTTCTTT; CDR3aa: CASSPDRGWGEAFF
abundance: few; v_gene: TRBV29-1; d_gene: TRBD1; len: 15; j_gene: TRBJ1-2; CDR3nt: TGCAGCGTTGGAGTGGGACAGGGGAATAACTATGGCTACACCTTC; CDR3aa: CSVGVGQGNNYGYTF
abundance: many; v_gene: TRBV6-1; d_gene: NA; len: 14; j_gene: TRBJ2-2; CDR3nt: TGTGCCAGCAGTGAAGGGGCCTTCACCGGGGAGCTGTTTTTT; CDR3aa: CASSEGAFTGELFF
abundance: many; v_gene: TRBV11-3; d_gene: TRBD2; len: 14; j_gene: TRBJ2-3; CDR3nt: TGTGCCAGCAGCCCAGCGGGAGAAACAGATACGCAGTATTTT; CDR3aa: CASSPAGETDTQYF
abundance: many; v_gene: TRBV6-5; d_gene: NA; len: 13; j_gene: TRBJ1-5; CDR3nt: TGTGCCAGCAGTGAGACGGCGGATCAGCCCCAGCATTTT; CDR3aa: CASSETADQPQHF
abundance: few; v_gene: TRBV7-2; d_gene: NA; len: 12; j_gene: TRBJ2-5; CDR3nt: TGTGCCAGCAGCCCCATCGTGGAGACCCAGTACTTC; CDR3aa: CASSPIVETQYF
abundance: many; v_gene: TRBV3-1; d_gene: NA; len: 13; j_gene: TRBJ2-1; CDR3nt: TGTGCCAGCAGCCAGGCCGCTAGATATGAGCAGTTCTTC; CDR3aa: CASSQAARYEQFF
abundance: many; v_gene: TRBV5-1; d_gene: TRBD2; len: 16; j_gene: TRBJ2-7; CDR3nt: TGCGCCAGCAGCTCGGGCCTACTAGCGGGAGAGTACGAGCAGTACTTC; CDR3aa: CASSSGLLAGEYEQYF
abundance: many; v_gene: TRBV29-1; d_gene: NA; len: 13; j_gene: TRBJ1-4; CDR3nt: TGCAGCGTTGAAGGCCCTATGGGGGGGAAACTGTTTTTT; CDR3aa: CSVEGPMGGKLFF
abundance: few; v_gene: TRBV11-2; d_gene: TRBD1; len: 15; j_gene: TRBJ1-1; CDR3nt: TGTGCCAGCAGCACGACAGGGGGGCAGAACACTGAAGCTTTCTTT; CDR3aa: CASSTTGGQNTEAFF
abundance: NA; v_gene: TRBV2; d_gene: NA; len: 15; j_gene: TRBJ1-1; CDR3nt: TGTGCCAGCAGTCAAACGGAAGGGGCAGAGACTGAAGCTTTCTTT; CDR3aa: CASSQTEGAETEAFF
abundance: many; v_gene: TRBV29-1; d_gene: TRBD1; len: 13; j_gene: TRBJ2-7; CDR3nt: TGCAGCGTGATCGGGACAGGGGTGTACGAGCAGTACTTC; CDR3aa: CSVIGTGVYEQYF
abundance: many; v_gene: TRBV2; d_gene: TRBD1; len: 15; j_gene: TRBJ2-3; CDR3nt: TGTGCCAGCAGTGACGGGGCAGGGGGCGTAGATACGCAGTATTTT; CDR3aa: CASSDGAGGVDTQYF
abundance: many; v_gene: TRBV20-1; d_gene: TRBD2; len: 16; j_gene: TRBJ2-3; CDR3nt: TGCAGTGCTAGAAGACGGGGAGCGGGGGGTTCCAATACGCAGTATTTT; CDR3aa: CSARRRGAGGSNTQYF
abundance: many; v_gene: TRBV12-3/TRBV12-4; d_gene: NA; len: 13; j_gene: TRBJ2-7; CDR3nt: TGTGCCAGCAGCCGACGGGACGCGGGGGAGCAGTACTTC; CDR3aa: CASSRRDAGEQYF
abundance: many; v_gene: TRBV29-1; d_gene: NA; len: 16; j_gene: TRBJ2-3; CDR3nt: TGCAGCGTCCACCGGGGCCAGGCAGTGAGCACAGATACGCAGTATTTT; CDR3aa: CSVHRGQAVSTDTQYF
abundance: many; v_gene: TRBV7-2; d_gene: TRBD1; len: 13; j_gene: TRBJ1-1; CDR3nt: TGTGCCAGCAGTTTAATGGACAGGGGGGAAGCTTTCTTT; CDR3aa: CASSLMDRGEAFF